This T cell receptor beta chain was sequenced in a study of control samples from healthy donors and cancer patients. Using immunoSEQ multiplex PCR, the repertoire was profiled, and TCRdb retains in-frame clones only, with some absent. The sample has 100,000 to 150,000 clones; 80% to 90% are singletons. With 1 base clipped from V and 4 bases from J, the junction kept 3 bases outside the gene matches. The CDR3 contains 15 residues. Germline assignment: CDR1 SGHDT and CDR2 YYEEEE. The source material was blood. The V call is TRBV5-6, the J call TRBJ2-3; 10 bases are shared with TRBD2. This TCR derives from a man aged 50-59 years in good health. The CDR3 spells CASSLQGLAADTQYF. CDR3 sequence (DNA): TGTGCCAGCAGCTTGCAAGGACTAGCGGCAGATACGCAGTATTTT.